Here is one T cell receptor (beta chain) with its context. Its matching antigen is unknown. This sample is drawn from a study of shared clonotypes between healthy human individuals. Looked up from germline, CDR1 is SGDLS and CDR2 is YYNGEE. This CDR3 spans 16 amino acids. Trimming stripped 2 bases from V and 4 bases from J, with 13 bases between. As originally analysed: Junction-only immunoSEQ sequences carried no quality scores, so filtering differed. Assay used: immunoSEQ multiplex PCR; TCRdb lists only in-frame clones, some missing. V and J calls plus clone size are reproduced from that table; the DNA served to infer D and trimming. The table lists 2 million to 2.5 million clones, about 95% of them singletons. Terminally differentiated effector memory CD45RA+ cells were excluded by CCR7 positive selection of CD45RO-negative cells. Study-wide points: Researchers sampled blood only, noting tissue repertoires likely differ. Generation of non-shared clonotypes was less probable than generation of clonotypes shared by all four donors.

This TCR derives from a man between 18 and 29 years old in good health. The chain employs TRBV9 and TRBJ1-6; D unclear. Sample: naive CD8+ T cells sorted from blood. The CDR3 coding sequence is TGTGCCAGCAGCGTCGGGCCCAAAATGTATAATTCACCCCTCCACTTT. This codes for CASSVGPKMYNSPLHF.